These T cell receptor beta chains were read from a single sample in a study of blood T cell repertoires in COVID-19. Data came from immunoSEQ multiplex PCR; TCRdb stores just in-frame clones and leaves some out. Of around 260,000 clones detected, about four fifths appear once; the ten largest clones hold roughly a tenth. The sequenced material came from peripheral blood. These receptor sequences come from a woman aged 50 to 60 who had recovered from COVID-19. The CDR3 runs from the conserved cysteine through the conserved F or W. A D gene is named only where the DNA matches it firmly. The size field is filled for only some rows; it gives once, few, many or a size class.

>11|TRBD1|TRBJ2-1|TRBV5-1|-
CASADRGEQFF
TGCGCCAGCGCAGACAGGGGCGAGCAGTTCTTC
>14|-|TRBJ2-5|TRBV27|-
CASSSRLGRETQYF
TGTGCCAGCAGTTCGCGACTAGGGAGAGAGACCCAGTACTTC
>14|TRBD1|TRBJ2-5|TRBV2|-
CASSSQGVGETQYF
TGTGCCAGCAGTTCACAGGGGGTCGGAGAGACCCAGTACTTC
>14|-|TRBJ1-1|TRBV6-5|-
CASTPIGGSTEAFF
TGTGCCAGCACCCCCATTGGGGGGAGCACTGAAGCTTTCTTT
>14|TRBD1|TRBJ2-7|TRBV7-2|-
CASSLGQGWYEQYF
TGTGCCAGCAGCTTGGGACAGGGGTGGTACGAGCAGTACTTC
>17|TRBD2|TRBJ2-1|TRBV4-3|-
CASSQPTSAGAYNEQFF
TGCGCCAGCAGCCAACCTACCTCTGCGGGAGCCTACAATGAGCAGTTCTTC
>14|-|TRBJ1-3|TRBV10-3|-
CAISTGDSGNTIYF
TGTGCCATCAGCACAGGTGACTCTGGAAACACCATATATTTT
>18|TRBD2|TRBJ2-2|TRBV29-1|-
CSVEDSSGEDQNTGELFF
TGCAGCGTTGAAGATAGTAGCGGGGAGGACCAGAACACCGGGGAGCTGTTTTTT
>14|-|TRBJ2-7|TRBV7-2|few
CASSPAGLGYEQYF
TGTGCCAGCAGCCCTGCGGGACTCGGCTACGAGCAGTACTTC
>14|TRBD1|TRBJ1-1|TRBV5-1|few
CASSLTGENTEAFF
TGCGCCAGCAGCTTGACAGGGGAGAACACTGAAGCTTTCTTT
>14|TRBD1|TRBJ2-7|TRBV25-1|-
CASSETGIIYEQYF
TGTGCCAGCAGTGAGACAGGGATCATCTACGAGCAGTACTTC
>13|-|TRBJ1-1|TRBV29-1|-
CSVEIPGLPGAFF
TGCAGCGTTGAAATACCGGGACTGCCTGGCGCTTTCTTT
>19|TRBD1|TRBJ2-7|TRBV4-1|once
CASSQGQTGVETRDYEQYF
TGCGCCAGCAGCCAAGGTCAGACAGGGGTTGAAACTAGAGACTACGAGCAGTACTTC
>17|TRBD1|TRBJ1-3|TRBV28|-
CASSSRDRGLSGNTIYF
TGTGCCAGCAGTTCCCGGGACAGGGGACTCTCTGGAAACACCATATATTTT
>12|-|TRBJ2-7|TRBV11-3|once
CASSSNSYEQYF
TGTGCCAGCAGCTCCAACTCCTACGAGCAGTACTTC
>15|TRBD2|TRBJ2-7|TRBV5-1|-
CASSWGTSGSYEQYF
TGCGCCAGCAGCTGGGGGACTAGCGGCTCCTACGAGCAGTACTTC
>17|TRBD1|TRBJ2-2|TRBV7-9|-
CASRPVPGTANTGELFF
TGTGCCAGCAGGCCAGTGCCCGGGACAGCGAACACCGGGGAGCTGTTTTTT
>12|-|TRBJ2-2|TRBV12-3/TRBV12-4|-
CASSSQWGELFF
TGTGCCAGCAGTTCCCAGTGGGGGGAGCTGTTTTTT
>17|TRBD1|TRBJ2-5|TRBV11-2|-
CASSSRTGQEVRETQYF
TGTGCCAGCAGCTCTAGAACCGGACAGGAAGTGCGGGAGACCCAGTACTTC
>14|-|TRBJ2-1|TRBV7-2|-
CASSTDSSYNEQFF
TGTGCCAGCAGCACGGACAGCTCCTACAATGAGCAGTTCTTC
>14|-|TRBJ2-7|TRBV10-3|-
CAISESGGSYEQYF
TGTGCCATCAGTGAGTCGGGCGGGTCCTACGAGCAGTACTTC
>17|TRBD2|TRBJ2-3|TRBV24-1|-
CATSDTAPGLASDTQYF
TGTGCCACCAGTGATACCGCACCGGGACTAGCATCAGATACGCAGTATTTT
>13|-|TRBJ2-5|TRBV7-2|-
CASSLGVAETQYF
TGTGCCAGCAGCTTAGGTGTCGCGGAGACCCAGTACTTC
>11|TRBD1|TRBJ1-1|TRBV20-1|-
CSARKGQEAFF
TGCAGTGCTAGAAAGGGACAGGAAGCTTTCTTT
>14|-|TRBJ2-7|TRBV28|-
CASFTGTPSYEQYF
TGTGCCAGCTTCACCGGGACTCCCTCCTACGAGCAGTACTTC
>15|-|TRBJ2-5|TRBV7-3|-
CASSLIGDHQETQYF
TGTGCCAGCAGCTTAATAGGAGACCATCAAGAGACCCAGTACTTC
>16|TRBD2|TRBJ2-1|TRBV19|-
CASSPLAGARPNEQFF
TGTGCCAGTAGCCCGTTAGCGGGAGCACGCCCCAATGAGCAGTTCTTC
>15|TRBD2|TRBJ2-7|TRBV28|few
CASSPGTSGNYEQYF
TGTGCCAGCAGTCCCGGGACTAGCGGAAACTACGAGCAGTACTTC
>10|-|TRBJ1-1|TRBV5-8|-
CATGGTEAFF
TGTGCCACCGGTGGTACTGAAGCTTTCTTT
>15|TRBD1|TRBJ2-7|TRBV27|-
CASSEYRGRSYEQYF
TGTGCCAGCAGTGAATACAGGGGGCGCTCCTACGAGCAGTACTTC
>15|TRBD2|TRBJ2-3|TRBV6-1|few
CASSEGLAKSDTQYF
TGTGCCAGCAGTGAAGGACTAGCGAAATCAGATACGCAGTATTTT
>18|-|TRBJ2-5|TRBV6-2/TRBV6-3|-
CASSWMVAERNSRETQYF
TGTGCCAGCAGTTGGATGGTGGCGGAGCGGAACTCTAGGGAGACCCAGTACTTC
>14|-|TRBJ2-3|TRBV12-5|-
CASGSGVRTDTQYF
TGTGCTAGTGGTTCGGGGGTCCGGACAGATACGCAGTATTTT
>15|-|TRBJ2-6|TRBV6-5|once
CASSYGTSGANVLTF
TGTGCCAGCAGTTATGGCACCTCTGGGGCCAACGTCCTGACTTTC
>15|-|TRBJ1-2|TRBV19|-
CASSIAAQVNYGYTF
TGTGCCAGTAGTATAGCCGCACAGGTTAACTATGGCTACACCTTC
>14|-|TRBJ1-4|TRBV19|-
CASSIRTGNEKLFF
TGTGCCAGTAGTATAAGGACGGGGAATGAAAAACTGTTTTTT
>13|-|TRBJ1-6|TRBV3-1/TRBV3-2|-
CASSQDSRSPLHF
TGTGCCAGCAGCCAAGACTCCAGGTCACCCCTCCACTTT
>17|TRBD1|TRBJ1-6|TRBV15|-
CATSSETGVSYNSPLHF
TGTGCCACCAGCAGTGAAACAGGGGTCTCCTATAATTCACCCCTCCACTTT
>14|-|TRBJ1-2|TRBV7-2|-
CASSLERRTHYYTF
TGTGCCAGCAGCTTAGAAAGGAGGACTCACTACTACACCTTC
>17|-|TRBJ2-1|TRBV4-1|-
CASSQDSPGGPYNEQFF
TGCGCCAGCAGCCAAGATTCGCCAGGAGGCCCCTACAATGAGCAGTTCTTC
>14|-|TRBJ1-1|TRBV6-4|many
CASSASPGNTEAFF
TGTGCCAGCAGCGCCTCCCCGGGGAACACTGAAGCTTTCTTT
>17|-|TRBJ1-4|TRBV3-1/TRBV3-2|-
CASSHPRGGATNEKLFF
TGTGCCAGCAGCCACCCGCGGGGGGGGGCGACTAATGAAAAACTGTTTTTT
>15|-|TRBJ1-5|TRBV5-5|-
CASTWEEGLDQPQHF
TGTGCCAGCACCTGGGAGGAGGGGTTGGATCAGCCCCAGCATTTT
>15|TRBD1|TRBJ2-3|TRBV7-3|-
CASSLSGQGADTQYF
TGTGCCAGCAGCTTAAGTGGACAGGGGGCAGATACGCAGTATTTT
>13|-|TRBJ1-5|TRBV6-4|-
CASSADRNQPQHF
TGTGCCAGCAGTGCGGACAGAAATCAGCCCCAGCATTTT
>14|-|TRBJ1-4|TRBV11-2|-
CASSPDRLYEKLFF
TGTGCCAGCAGCCCGGACAGACTATATGAAAAACTGTTTTTT